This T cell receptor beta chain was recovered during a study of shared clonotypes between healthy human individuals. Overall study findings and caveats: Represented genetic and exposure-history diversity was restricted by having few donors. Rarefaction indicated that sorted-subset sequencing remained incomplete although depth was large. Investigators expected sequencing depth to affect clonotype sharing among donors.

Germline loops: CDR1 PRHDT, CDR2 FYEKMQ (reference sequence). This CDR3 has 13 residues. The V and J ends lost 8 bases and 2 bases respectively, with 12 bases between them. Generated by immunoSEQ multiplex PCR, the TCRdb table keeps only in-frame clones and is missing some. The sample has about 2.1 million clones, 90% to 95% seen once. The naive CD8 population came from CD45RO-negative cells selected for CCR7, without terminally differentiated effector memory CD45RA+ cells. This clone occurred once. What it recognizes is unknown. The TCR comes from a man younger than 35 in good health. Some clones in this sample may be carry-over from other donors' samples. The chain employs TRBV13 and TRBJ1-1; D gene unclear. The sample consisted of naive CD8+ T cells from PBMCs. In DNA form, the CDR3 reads TGTGCCAGCTCCCCAGGCGGTAACACTGAAGCTTTCTTT. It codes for CASSPGGNTEAFF.